This TCR beta chain was recorded in a study of shared clonotypes between healthy human individuals. Study-wide context: Each donor had three CD4 naive, three CD4 memory, two CD8 naive and one CD8 memory plate.

Deep-level settings were used for running the assay. Data came from immunoSEQ multiplex PCR; TCRdb stores just in-frame clones and leaves some out. The sample includes around 1.9 million clones, just over 90% of them seen just once. With 0 bases removed from V and 3 bases from J, the gap between germline ends came to 9 bases. The CDR3 length is 15 residues. Germline V gene sequence: CDR1 LGHNA, CDR2 YSLEER. In the naive CD8 group, cells lacked CD45RO and were positively selected for CCR7, so terminally differentiated effector memory CD45RA+ cells were left out. The TCR comes from a man aged 18 to 30 in good health. Some clones in this sample may be carry-over from other donors' samples. The sample taken for sequencing was naive CD8+ T cells from PBMCs. This chain links TRBV4-3 with TRBJ1-5; D possibly corresponds to TRBD1 (6 bases). This CDR3 reads CASSQDDRINQPQHF. CDR3 nucleotide sequence: TGCGCCAGCAGCCAAGATGACAGGATCAATCAGCCCCAGCATTTT.